A selection of T cell receptor beta chains follows, all from one sample in a study of PD-1 blockade in classical Hodgkin lymphoma. The table came from immunoSEQ multiplex PCR; TCRdb's copy has only in-frame clones and leaves some out. The sample consists of 24,000 or so clones, approximately 69% of them appearing once. The material was peripheral blood mononuclear cells (PBMCs), obtained at baseline. The source of these receptors is a human donor with classical Hodgkin lymphoma. The CDR3 runs from the conserved cysteine through the conserved F or W. Each record gives: clone size, J gene, D gene, V gene, CDR3 DNA, CDR3 protein. A D gene is named only where the DNA matches it firmly. Not all rows give a size; the values are once, few, many and, for expanded clones, a class.

>.|TRBJ2-3|.|TRBV5-1
TGCGCCAGCAGCTTGGCTTTTGTGTCCTCGCGGGGCACAGATACGCAGTATTTT
CASSLAFVSSRGTDTQYF
>.|TRBJ2-1|TRBD2|TRBV7-2
TGTGCCAGCACAAGATCTAGCGGGGGGAAGGAGAATGAGCAGTTCTTC
CASTRSSGGKENEQFF
>.|TRBJ2-1|.|TRBV6-1
TGTGCCAGCAGTGAAGGGCTAAGCGAGCAGTTCTTC
CASSEGLSEQFF
>.|TRBJ2-3|.|TRBV6-5
TGTGCCAGCAGTTCCTCAGGGCCCGCAGATACGCAGTATTTT
CASSSSGPADTQYF
>.|TRBJ2-3|.|TRBV18
TGTGCCAGCTCACCTGGAGGTAGCGGAACAGATACGCAGTATTTT
CASSPGGSGTDTQYF
>once|TRBJ1-6|.|TRBV5-6
TGTGCCAGCAGCGTGCAAAGCCCCAATTCACCCCTCCACTTT
CASSVQSPNSPLHF
>.|TRBJ1-2|.|TRBV5-4
TGTGCCAGCAGCTTGGCGGGGGGGCACTATGGCTACACCTTC
CASSLAGGHYGYTF
>.|TRBJ1-2|.|TRBV15
TGTGCCACCAGCAGAGATAAGATAGCAACCTATGGCTACACCTTC
CATSRDKIATYGYTF
>few|TRBJ2-3|.|TRBV19
TGTGCCAGTAGTATAGATTTTTCATCGAGCGGCACAGATACGCAGTATTTT
CASSIDFSSSGTDTQYF
>few|TRBJ2-7|.|TRBV5-5
TGTGCCAGCAGCTTGGAGGTGGGAATGCCCTACGAGCAGTACTTC
CASSLEVGMPYEQYF
>.|TRBJ2-7|.|TRBV4-2
TGTGCCAGCAGCCCCCAGGCGGGCCAGCTCTACGAGCAGTACTTC
CASSPQAGQLYEQYF
>.|TRBJ2-3|.|TRBV7-9
TGTGCCAGCAGCTTCGTGGCAGATACGCAGTATTTT
CASSFVADTQYF
>few|TRBJ1-1|.|TRBV7-7
TGTGCTAGCAGCTTAGAAGTTAGAAACACTGAAGCTTTCTTT
CASSLEVRNTEAFF
>once|TRBJ1-1|.|TRBV7-9
TGTGCCAGCAGCCCTGTCCCGTGGGGATTGAACACTGAAGCTTTCTTT
CASSPVPWGLNTEAFF
>.|TRBJ2-2|TRBD1|TRBV27
TGTGCCAGCAGCTACGGACAGGGGGCGTTCCTCTCGAACACCGGGGAGCTGTTTTTT
CASSYGQGAFLSNTGELFF
>.|TRBJ1-2|TRBD1|TRBV19
TGTGCCAGTAGTATAGGGGCAGGGGGCGCAGGTGGCTACACCTTC
CASSIGAGGAGGYTF
>.|TRBJ1-1|.|TRBV5-1
TGCGCCAGCAGCTTGAACACTGAAGCTTTCTTT
CASSLNTEAFF
>few|TRBJ1-1|.|TRBV9
TGTGCCAGCAGCCCAACAGGACACACTGAAGCTTTCTTT
CASSPTGHTEAFF
>.|TRBJ2-1|.|TRBV5-5
TGTGCCAGCAGCTTGGTTTCCCAGAGCTACAATGAGCAGTTCTTC
CASSLVSQSYNEQFF
>.|TRBJ2-1|.|TRBV7-9
TGTGCCAGCGAGGGGGAGGGGGTTACATACAATGAGCAGTTCTTC
CASEGEGVTYNEQFF
>.|TRBJ2-1|TRBD2|TRBV6-6
TGTGCCAGCAGTTACTTTCGCGCGGGGGGTTACAATGAGCAGTTCTTC
CASSYFRAGGYNEQFF
>.|TRBJ2-1|TRBD2|TRBV6-5
TGTGCCAGCAGCAGACAACGGGGGGGTGAGCAGTTCTTC
CASSRQRGGEQFF
>.|TRBJ1-5|.|TRBV27
TGTGCCAGCAAAGTAACAGGACAGTGGAGTCAGCCCCAGCATTTT
CASKVTGQWSQPQHF
>.|TRBJ2-1|.|TRBV19
TGTGCCAGTTCGCCGATGCTACTCTACAATGAGCAGTTCTTC
CASSPMLLYNEQFF
>.|TRBJ2-7|.|TRBV6-6
TGTGCCAGCAGCTACCAGACAGCTGACTACGAGCAGTACTTC
CASSYQTADYEQYF
>.|TRBJ2-7|TRBD1|TRBV2
TGTGCCAGCAGTGAGATAGGACAGGGTGACTACGAGCAGTACTTC
CASSEIGQGDYEQYF
>few|TRBJ2-1|.|TRBV7-6
TGTGCCAGCAGCCCTCTGGGGGGGCCCAATGAGCAGTTCTTC
CASSPLGGPNEQFF
>few|TRBJ2-1|TRBD2|TRBV9
TGTGCCAGCAGCGTAGGGCCGGGACTAGCGGGGGGTAGCTCCTACAATGAGCAGTTCTTC
CASSVGPGLAGGSSYNEQFF
>once|TRBJ1-2|TRBD1|TRBV27
TGTGCCAGCAGACCGACAGGGGGAGTCAACTATGGCTACACCTTC
CASRPTGGVNYGYTF
>.|TRBJ2-7|.|TRBV27
TGTGCCAGCACGGAGGTCGGGGGCGAGTACGAGCAGTACTTC
CASTEVGGEYEQYF
>.|TRBJ1-1|.|TRBV5-4
TGTGCCAGCAGCTCTTCAGGGGACACTGAAGCTTTCTTT
CASSSSGDTEAFF
>.|TRBJ1-1|.|TRBV19
TGTGCCAGTAGTATGGGTGGGTGGGCTTTCTTT
CASSMGGWAFF
>.|TRBJ2-7|.|TRBV4-1
TGCGCCAGCAGCCCGACACCAGGGGGGAAGTGGGAGCAGTACTTC
CASSPTPGGKWEQYF
>.|TRBJ1-1|.|TRBV19
TGTGCCAGTAGTATAGCCGCCGACCTGAACACTGAAGCTTTCTTT
CASSIAADLNTEAFF
>.|TRBJ1-1|TRBD1|TRBV5-1
TGCGCCAGCAGTCCTTACAGGGGAGACACTGAAGCTTTCTTT
CASSPYRGDTEAFF
>few|TRBJ1-6|.|TRBV2
TGTGCCAGCAGTGGTCCGGGAGGGAATTCACCCCTCCACTTT
CASSGPGGNSPLHF
>.|TRBJ2-7|.|TRBV12-2
TGTGCAAGTCGCCCCCTCGTTGGCGGGGATACGAAAAGCTCCTACGAGCAGTACTTC
CASRPLVGGDTKSSYEQYF
>.|TRBJ2-6|.|TRBV19
TGTGCCAGTAGTCAACTCTCGACAAATCAAAGTCGGGCCAACGTCCTGACTTTC
CASSQLSTNQSRANVLTF
>once|TRBJ2-1|TRBD2|TRBV19
TGTGCCAGTAGTAAGCTAGCGGGAAATGAGCAGTTCTTC
CASSKLAGNEQFF
>few|TRBJ1-5|.|TRBV18
TGTGCCAGCTCATTTAGGGTGCTCGATCAGCCCCAGCATTTT
CASSFRVLDQPQHF
>few|TRBJ2-2|TRBD1|TRBV27
TGTGCCAGCCGACAGGGGGCGAACACCGGGGAGCTGTTTTTT
CASRQGANTGELFF
>medium-sized|TRBJ1-6|.|TRBV4-2
TGTGCCAGCAGCCAACTTCGACAGGCGGGCTCACCCCTCCACTTT
CASSQLRQAGSPLHF
>.|TRBJ1-1|.|TRBV10-2
TGCGCCAGCAGGGGTCCTGGCACTGAAGCTTTCTTT
CASRGPGTEAFF
>few|TRBJ2-5|TRBD2|TRBV30
TGTGCCTGGAGTGGTGGACTAGCGGGGGGTCGGTGGGCCCAAGAGACCCAGTACTTC
CAWSGGLAGGRWAQETQYF
>medium-sized|TRBJ2-2|.|TRBV2
TGTGCCAGAAGAACGCTCGAGAACACCGGGGAGCTGTTTTTT
CARRTLENTGELFF
>.|TRBJ2-7|.|TRBV7-8
TGTGCCAGCAGCCGTCTGGCTTCCGAGCAGTACTTC
CASSRLASEQYF
>.|TRBJ1-2|TRBD1|TRBV7-8
TGTGCCAGCAGCTTAGCGGGCAGGGGGCGCGGTGACTATGGCTACACCTTC
CASSLAGRGRGDYGYTF
>.|TRBJ2-1|.|TRBV5-1
TGCGCCAGCAGCTTGAGAATAGGTAGCTCCTACAATGAGCAGTTCTTC
CASSLRIGSSYNEQFF
>.|TRBJ1-5|.|TRBV6-1
TGTGCCAGCAGTGAAACCCACGTCCCTGGGGGCCATAACAATCAGCCCCAGCATTTT
CASSETHVPGGHNNQPQHF
>.|TRBJ1-2|TRBD1|TRBV7-9
TGTGCCAGCTCCATGCCCGTACAGGGGGGGGACTATGGCTACACCTTC
CASSMPVQGGDYGYTF
>medium-sized|TRBJ1-6|.|TRBV4-3
TGCGCCAGCAGCCTTTCCGCATACTTGGACCCCCTCCACTTT
CASSLSAYLDPLHF
>.|TRBJ1-1|TRBD1|TRBV10-3
TGTGCCATCAGGGGGACAGGGACTTCGAACACTGAAGCTTTCTTT
CAIRGTGTSNTEAFF
>.|TRBJ1-1|TRBD1|TRBV6-5
TGTGCCAGCAGTTACTTATCGTGGGACAGAAACACTGAAGCTTTCTTT
CASSYLSWDRNTEAFF
>.|TRBJ2-3|TRBD2|TRBV28
TGTGCCAGCAGCGACCCCGGGGGGGCGGTAGATACGCAGTATTTT
CASSDPGGAVDTQYF
>.|TRBJ1-2|TRBD1|TRBV28
TGTGCCAGCAGTTTTTATCGGGACAGGGGTTACTATGGCTACACCTTC
CASSFYRDRGYYGYTF
>few|TRBJ2-1|TRBD2|TRBV2
TGTGCCAGCAGTGAACGAGCGGGGGGGCCTTATAAGCAGTTCTTC
CASSERAGGPYKQFF
>.|TRBJ2-1|TRBD2|TRBV7-9
TGTGCCAGCAGCCTACCGGGACTAGCGGGCTACAATGAGCAGTTCTTC
CASSLPGLAGYNEQFF